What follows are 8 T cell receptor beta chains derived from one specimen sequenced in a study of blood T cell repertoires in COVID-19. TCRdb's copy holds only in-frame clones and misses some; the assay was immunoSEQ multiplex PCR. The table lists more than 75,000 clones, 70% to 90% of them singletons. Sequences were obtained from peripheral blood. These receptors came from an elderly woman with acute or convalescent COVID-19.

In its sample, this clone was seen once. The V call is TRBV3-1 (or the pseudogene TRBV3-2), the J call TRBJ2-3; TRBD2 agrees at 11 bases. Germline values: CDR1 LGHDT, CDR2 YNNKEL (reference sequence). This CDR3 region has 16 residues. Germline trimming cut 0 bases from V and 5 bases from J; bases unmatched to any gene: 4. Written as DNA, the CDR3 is TGTGCCAGCAGCCAAGAACTAGCGGGAGTCGGAGATACGCAGTATTTT. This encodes CASSQELAGVGDTQYF.

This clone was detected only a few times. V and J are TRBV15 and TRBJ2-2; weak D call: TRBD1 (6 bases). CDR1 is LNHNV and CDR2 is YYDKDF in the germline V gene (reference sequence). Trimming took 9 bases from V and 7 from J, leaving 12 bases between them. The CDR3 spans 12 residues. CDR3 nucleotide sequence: TGTGCCACTCATCCAGGGGTCGGGGAGCTGTTTTTT. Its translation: CATHPGVGELFF.

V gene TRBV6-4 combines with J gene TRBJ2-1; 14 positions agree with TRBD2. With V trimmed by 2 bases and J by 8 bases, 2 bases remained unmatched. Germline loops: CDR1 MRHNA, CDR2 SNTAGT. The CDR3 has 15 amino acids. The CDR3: CASSDTGLAGDEQFF. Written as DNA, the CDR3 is TGTGCCAGCAGTGACACGGGACTAGCGGGGGATGAGCAGTTCTTC.

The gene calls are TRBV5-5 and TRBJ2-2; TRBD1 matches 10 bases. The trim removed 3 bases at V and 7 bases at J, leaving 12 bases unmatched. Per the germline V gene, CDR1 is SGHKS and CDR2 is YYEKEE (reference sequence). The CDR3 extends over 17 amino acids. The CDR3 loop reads CASSYSGTGAQGGELFF. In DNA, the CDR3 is TGTGCCAGCAGCTATTCCGGGACAGGGGCCCAAGGCGGGGAGCTGTTTTTT.

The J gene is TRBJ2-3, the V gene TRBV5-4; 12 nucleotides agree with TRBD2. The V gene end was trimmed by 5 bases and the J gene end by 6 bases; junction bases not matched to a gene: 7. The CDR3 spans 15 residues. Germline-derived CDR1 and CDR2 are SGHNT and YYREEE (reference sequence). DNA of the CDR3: TGTGCCAGCAGTCCTAGCGGGGGGGCGGGGGATACGCAGTATTTT. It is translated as CASSPSGGAGDTQYF.

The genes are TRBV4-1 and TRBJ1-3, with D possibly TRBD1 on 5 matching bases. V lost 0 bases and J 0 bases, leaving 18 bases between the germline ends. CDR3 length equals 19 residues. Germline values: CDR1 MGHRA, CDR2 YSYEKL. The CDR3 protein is CASSQELQAPDPSGNTIYF. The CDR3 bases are TGCGCCAGCAGCCAAGAGTTACAGGCTCCAGACCCCTCTGGAAACACCATATATTTT.

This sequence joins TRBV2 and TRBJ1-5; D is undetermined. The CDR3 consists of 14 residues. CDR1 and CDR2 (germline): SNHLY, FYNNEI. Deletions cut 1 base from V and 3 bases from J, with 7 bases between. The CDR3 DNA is TGTGCCAGCAGTGAAGGCGGGAACAATCAGCCCCAGCATTTT. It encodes CASSEGGNNQPQHF.

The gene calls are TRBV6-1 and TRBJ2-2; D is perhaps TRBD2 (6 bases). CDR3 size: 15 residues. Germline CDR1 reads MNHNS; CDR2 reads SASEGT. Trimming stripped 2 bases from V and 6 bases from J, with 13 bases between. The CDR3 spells CASSEPGDLSGELFF. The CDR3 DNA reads TGTGCCAGCAGTGAACCGGGAGATCTGTCCGGGGAGCTGTTTTTT.